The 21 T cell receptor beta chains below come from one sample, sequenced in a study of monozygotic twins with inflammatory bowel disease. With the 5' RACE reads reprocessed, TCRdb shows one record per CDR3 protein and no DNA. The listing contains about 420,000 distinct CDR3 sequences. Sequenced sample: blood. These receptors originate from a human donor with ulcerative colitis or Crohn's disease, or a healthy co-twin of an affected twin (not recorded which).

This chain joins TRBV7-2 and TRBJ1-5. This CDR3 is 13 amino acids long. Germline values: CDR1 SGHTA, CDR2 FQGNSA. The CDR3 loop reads CASSYHINQPQHF.

CDR3: CASSNPGPRDEQYF. The gene calls are TRBV27 and TRBJ2-7; TCRdb's D gene call, TRBD1, goes unchecked for lack of DNA. Germline V gene data show CDR1 as MNHEY and CDR2 as SMNVEV (reference sequence). The length of the CDR3 is 14 residues.

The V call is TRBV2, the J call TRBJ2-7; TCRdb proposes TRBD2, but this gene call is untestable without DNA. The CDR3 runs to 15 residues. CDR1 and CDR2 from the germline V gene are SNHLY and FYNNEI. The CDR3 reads CASSESVLWQREQYF. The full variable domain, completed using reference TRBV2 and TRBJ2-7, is EPEVTQTPSHQVTQMGQEVILRCVPISNHLYFYWYRQILGQKVEFLVSFYNNEISEKSEIFDDQFSVERPDGSNFTLKIRSTKLEDSAMYFCASSESVLWQREQYFGPGTRLTVT.

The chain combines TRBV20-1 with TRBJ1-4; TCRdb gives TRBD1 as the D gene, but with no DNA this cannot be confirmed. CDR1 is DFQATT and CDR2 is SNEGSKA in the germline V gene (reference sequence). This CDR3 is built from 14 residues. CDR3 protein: CSARDAGPNEKLFF.

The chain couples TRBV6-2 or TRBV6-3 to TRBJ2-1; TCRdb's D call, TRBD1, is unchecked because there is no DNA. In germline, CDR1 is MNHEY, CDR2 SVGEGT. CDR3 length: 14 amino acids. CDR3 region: CASSPAPLGNEQFF.

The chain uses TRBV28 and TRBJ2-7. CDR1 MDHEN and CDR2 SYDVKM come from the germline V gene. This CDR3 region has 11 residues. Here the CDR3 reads CASSTSYEQYF.

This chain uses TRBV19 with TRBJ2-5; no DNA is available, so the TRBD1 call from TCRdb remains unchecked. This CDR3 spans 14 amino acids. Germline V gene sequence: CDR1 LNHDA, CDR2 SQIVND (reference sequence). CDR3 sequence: CASSVGTWPETQYF.

This CDR3 reads CASSPPALSTGKETQYF. This chain joins TRBV18 and TRBJ2-5; TCRdb outputs TRBD1, but without DNA this stays unchecked. CDR1 KGHSH and CDR2 LQKENI come from the germline V gene. The length of the CDR3 is 17 residues.

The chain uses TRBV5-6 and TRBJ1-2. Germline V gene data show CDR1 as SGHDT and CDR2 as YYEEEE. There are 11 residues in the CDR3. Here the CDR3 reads CASSNVGGYTF.

CDR3 amino acids: CASSPSGTGRVGYTF. The V and J genes are TRBV7-2 and TRBJ1-2; checking the TCRdb D call of TRBD1 is not possible without DNA. Per germline, CDR1 SGHTA and CDR2 FQGNSA. This CDR3 contains 15 residues. The variable domain in full, completed from reference TRBV7-2 and TRBJ1-2, reads GAGVSQSPSNKVTEKGKDVELRCDPISGHTALYWYRQSLGQGLEFLIYFQGNSAPDKSGLPSDRFSAERTGGSVSTLTIQRTQQEDSAVYLCASSPSGTGRVGYTFGSGTRLTVV.

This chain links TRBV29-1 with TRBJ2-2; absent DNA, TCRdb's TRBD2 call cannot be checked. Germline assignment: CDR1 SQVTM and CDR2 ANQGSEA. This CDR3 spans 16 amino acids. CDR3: CSVGGTSGENTGELFF.

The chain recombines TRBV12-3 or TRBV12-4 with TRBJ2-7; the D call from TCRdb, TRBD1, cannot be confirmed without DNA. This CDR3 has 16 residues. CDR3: CASSLAGGIPPYEQYF.

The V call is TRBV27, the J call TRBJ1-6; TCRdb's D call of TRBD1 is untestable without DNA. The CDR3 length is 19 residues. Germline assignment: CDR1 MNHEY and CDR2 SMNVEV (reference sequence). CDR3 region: CASSLEGSVGTGHNSPLHF.

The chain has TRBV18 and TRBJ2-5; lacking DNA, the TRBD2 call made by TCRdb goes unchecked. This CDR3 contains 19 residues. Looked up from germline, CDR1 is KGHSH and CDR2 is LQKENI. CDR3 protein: CASSPLPLAGAGSEETQYF. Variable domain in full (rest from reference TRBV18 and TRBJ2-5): NAGVMQNPRHLVRRRGQEARLRCSPMKGHSHVYWYRQLPEEGLKFMVYLQKENIIDESGMPKERFSAEFPKEGPSILRIQQVVRGDSAAYFCASSPLPLAGAGSEETQYFGPGTRLLVL.

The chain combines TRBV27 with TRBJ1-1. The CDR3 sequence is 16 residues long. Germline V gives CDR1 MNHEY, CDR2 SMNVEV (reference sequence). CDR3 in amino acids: CASSTYFGAMRTEAFF.

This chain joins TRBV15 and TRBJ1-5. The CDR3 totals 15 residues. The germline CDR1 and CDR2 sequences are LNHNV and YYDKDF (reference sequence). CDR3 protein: CATSRDRAINQPQHF.

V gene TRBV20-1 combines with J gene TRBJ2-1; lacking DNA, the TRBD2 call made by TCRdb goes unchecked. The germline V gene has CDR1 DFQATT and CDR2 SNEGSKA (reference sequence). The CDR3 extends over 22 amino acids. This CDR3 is CSARDLGLAGVRSPTLDNEQFF.

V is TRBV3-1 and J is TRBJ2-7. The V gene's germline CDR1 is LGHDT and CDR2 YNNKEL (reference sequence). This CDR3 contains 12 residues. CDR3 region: CASSQDRTVEYF.

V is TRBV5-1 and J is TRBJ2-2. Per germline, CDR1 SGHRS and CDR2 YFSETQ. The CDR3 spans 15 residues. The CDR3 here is CASSLAEKNTGELFF.

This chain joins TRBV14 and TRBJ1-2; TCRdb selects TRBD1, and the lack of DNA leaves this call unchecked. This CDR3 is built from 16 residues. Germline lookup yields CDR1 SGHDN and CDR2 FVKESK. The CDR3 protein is CASSQFIQGGSYGYTF.

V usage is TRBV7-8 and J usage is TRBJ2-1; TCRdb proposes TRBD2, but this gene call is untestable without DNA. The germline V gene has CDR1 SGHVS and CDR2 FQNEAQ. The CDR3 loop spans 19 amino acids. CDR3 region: CASSLVATSGRLLFNEQFF.